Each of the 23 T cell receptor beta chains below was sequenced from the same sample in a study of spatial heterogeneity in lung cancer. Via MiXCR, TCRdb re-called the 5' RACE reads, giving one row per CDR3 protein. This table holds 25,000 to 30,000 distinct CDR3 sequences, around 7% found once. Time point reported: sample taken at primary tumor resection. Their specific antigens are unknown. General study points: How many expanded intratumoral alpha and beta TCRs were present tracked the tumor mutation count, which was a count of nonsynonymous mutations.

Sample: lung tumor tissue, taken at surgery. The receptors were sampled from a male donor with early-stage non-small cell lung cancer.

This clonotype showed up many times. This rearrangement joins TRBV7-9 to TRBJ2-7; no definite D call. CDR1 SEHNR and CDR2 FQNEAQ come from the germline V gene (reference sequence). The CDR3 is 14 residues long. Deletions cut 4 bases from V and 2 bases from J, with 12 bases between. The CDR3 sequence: CASSSYNLTYEQYF. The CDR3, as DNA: TGTGCCAGCAGCTCCTACAACCTTACCTACGAGCAGTACTTC.

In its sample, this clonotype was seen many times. This CDR3 is CASSQEVPRGGHGTYNEQFF. CDR3 nucleotides: TGCGCCAGCAGCCAAGAAGTACCCAGGGGCGGTCATGGAACCTACAATGAGCAGTTCTTC. The rearrangement joins TRBV4-1 to TRBJ2-1; D perhaps matches TRBD1 (6 bases). The germline V and J ends were trimmed by 0 bases and 2 bases, with 23 bases remaining between them. In germline, CDR1 is MGHRA, CDR2 YSYEKL. There are 20 residues in the CDR3.

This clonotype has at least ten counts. The CDR3 nucleotides read TGTGCCAGCAGCTTGAATCGTATTCAGTACTTC. Protein sequence: CASSLNRIQYF. The chain couples TRBV7-2 to TRBJ2-4; no reliable D call. From germline, CDR1 is SGHTA and CDR2 FQGNSA. This CDR3 has 11 residues. V dropped 3 bases and J dropped 10 bases, with 7 bases sitting between them.

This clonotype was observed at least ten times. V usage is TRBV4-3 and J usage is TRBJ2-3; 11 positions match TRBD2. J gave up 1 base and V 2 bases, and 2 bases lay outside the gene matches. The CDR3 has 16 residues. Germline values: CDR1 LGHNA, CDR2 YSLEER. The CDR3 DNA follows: TGCGCCAGCAGCCAACAACTAGCGGGGGGCACAGATACGCAGTATTTT. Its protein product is CASSQQLAGGTDTQYF.

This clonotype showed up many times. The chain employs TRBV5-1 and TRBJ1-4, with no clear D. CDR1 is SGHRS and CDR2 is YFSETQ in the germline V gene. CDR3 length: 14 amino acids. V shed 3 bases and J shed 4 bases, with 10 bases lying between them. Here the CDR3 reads CASSSQNRNEKLFF. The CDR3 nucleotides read TGCGCCAGCAGCTCACAGAATCGTAATGAAAAACTGTTTTTT. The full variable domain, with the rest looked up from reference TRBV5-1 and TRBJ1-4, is KAGVTQTPRYLIKTRGQQVTLSCSPISGHRSVSWYQQTPGQGLQFLFEYFSETQRNKGNFPGRFSGRQFSNSRSEMNVSTLELGDSALYLCASSSQNRNEKLFFGSGTQLSVL.

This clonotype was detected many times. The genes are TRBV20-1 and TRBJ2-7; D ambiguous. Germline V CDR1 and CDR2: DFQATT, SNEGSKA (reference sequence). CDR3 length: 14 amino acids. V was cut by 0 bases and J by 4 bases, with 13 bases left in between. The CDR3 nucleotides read TGCAGTGCTAGAGATCCGAGCTTCCAGTACGAGCAGTACTTC. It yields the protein CSARDPSFQYEQYF.

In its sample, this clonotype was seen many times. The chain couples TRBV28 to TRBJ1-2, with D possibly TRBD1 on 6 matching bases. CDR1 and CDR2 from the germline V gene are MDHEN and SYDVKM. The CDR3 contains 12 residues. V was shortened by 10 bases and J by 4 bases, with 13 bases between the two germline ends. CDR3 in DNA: TGTGCCACCCGAGGGGACACCTATGGCTACACCTTC. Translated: CATRGDTYGYTF.

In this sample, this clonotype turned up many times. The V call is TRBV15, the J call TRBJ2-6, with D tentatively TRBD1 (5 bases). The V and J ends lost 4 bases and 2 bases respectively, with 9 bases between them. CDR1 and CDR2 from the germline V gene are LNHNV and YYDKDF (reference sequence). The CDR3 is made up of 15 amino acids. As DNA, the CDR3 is TGTGCCACCAGCACGCGGACAACTGGGGCCAACGTCCTGACTTTC. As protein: CATSTRTTGANVLTF. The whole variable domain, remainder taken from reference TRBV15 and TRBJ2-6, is DAMVIQNPRYQVTQFGKPVTLSCSQTLNHNVMYWYQQKSSQAPKLLFHYYDKDFNNEADTPDNFQSRRPNTSFCFLDIRSPGLGDTAMYLCATSTRTTGANVLTFGAGSRLTVL.

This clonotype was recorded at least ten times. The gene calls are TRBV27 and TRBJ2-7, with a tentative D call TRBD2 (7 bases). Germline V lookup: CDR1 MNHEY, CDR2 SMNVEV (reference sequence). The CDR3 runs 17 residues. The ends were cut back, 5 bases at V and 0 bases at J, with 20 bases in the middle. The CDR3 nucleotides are TGTGCCAGCAGTCCAGTGGGCGGGGGCTACAGCTCCTACGAGCAGTACTTC. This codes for CASSPVGGGYSSYEQYF.

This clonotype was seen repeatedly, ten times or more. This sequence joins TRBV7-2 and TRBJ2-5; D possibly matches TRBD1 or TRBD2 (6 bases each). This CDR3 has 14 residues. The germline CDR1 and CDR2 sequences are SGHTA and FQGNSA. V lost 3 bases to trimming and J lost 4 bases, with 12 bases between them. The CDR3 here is CASSLEGGAETQYF. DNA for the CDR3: TGTGCCAGCAGCTTGGAGGGGGGCGCAGAGACCCAGTACTTC.

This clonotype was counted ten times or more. The CDR3 nucleotides are TGCAGCCCGGGACAGCACACAGATACGCAGTATTTT. Its translation is CSPGQHTDTQYF. The chain is built from TRBV20-1 and TRBJ2-3; 7 bases line up with TRBD1. The CDR3 runs 12 residues. Germline CDR1 reads DFQATT; CDR2 reads SNEGSKA (reference sequence).

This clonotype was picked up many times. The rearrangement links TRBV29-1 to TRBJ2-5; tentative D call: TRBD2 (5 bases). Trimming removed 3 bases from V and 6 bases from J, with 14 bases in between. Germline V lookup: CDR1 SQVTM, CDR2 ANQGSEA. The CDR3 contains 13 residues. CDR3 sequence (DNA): TGCAGCGTTGACCCGCCGGGGTTCCAGACCCAGTACTTC. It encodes CSVDPPGFQTQYF.

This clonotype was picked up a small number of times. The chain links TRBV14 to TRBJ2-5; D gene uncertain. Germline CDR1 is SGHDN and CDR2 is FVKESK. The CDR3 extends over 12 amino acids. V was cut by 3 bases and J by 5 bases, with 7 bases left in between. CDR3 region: CASSQAHETQYF. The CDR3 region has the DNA TGTGCCAGCAGCCAGGCACATGAGACCCAGTACTTC.

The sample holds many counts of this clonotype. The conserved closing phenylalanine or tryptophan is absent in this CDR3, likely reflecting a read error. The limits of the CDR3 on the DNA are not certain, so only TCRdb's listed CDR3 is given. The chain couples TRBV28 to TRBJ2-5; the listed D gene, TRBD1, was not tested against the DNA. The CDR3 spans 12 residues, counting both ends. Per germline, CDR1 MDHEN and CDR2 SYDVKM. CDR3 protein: CASSSQGIPLMD.

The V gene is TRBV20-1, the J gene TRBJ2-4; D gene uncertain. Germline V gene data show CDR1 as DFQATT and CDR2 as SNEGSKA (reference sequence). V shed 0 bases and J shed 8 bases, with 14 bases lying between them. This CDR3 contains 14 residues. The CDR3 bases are TGCAGTGCTAGAGAGACGGTACTTTTTTACATTCAGTACTTC. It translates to CSARETVLFYIQYF.

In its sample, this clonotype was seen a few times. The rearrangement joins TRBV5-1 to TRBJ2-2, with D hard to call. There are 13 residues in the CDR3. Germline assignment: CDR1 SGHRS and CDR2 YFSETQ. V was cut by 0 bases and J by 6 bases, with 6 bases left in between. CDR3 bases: TGCGCCAGCAGCTTGGTCACCCCCGGGGAGCTGTTTTTT. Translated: CASSLVTPGELFF.

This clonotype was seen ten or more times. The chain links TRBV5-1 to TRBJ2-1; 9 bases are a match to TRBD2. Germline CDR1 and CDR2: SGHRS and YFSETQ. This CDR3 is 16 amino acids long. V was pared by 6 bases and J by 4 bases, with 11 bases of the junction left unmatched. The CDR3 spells CASTGSGGSSYNEQFF. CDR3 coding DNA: TGCGCCAGCACGGGTAGCGGGGGCTCGAGTTACAATGAGCAGTTCTTC.

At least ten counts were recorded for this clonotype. CDR3 residues: CASIHTDYNSPLHF. CDR3 sequence (DNA): TGTGCCAGCATTCATACGGACTATAATTCACCCCTCCACTTT. This rearrangement joins TRBV2 to TRBJ1-6; D gene uncertain. V lost 7 bases and J 3 bases, leaving 10 bases between the germline ends. The CDR3 has 14 amino acids. Germline lookup yields CDR1 SNHLY and CDR2 FYNNEI. Supplemented by reference TRBV2 and TRBJ1-6, the full variable domain reads EPEVTQTPSHQVTQMGQEVILRCVPISNHLYFYWYRQILGQKVEFLVSFYNNEISEKSEIFDDQFSVERPDGSNFTLKIRSTKLEDSAMYFCASIHTDYNSPLHFGNGTRLTVT.

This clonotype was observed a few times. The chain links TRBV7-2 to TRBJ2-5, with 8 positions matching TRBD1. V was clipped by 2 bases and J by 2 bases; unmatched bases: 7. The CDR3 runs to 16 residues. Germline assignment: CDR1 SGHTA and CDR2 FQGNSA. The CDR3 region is CASSLLTRGQQETQYF. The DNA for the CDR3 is TGTGCCAGCAGCTTATTGACCAGGGGGCAGCAAGAGACCCAGTACTTC. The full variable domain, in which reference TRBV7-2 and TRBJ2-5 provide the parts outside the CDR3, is GAGVSQSPSNKVTEKGKDVELRCDPISGHTALYWYRQSLGQGLEFLIYFQGNSAPDKSGLPSDRFSAERTGGSVSTLTIQRTQQEDSAVYLCASSLLTRGQQETQYFGPGTRLLVL.

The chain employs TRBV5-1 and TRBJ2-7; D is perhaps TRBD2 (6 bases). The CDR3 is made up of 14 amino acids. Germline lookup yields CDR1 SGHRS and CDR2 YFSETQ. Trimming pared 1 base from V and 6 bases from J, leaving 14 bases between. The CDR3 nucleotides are TGCGCCAGCAGCTTGACTAGCATGGGTAGCGAGCAGTACTTC. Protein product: CASSLTSMGSEQYF.

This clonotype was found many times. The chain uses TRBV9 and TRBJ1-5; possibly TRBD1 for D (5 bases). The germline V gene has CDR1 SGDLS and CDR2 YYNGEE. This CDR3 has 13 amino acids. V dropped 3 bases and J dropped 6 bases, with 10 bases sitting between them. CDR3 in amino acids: CASSAGGGQPQHF. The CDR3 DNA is TGTGCCAGCAGCGCCGGGGGAGGTCAGCCCCAGCATTTT.

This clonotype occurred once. CDR3 region: CASSSWTQENTGELFF. The CDR3 nucleotides read TGTGCCAGTAGTAGTTGGACGCAAGAAAACACCGGGGAGCTGTTTTTT. The chain has TRBV19 and TRBJ2-2; D unresolved. The CDR3 spans 16 residues. Germline CDR1 LNHDA, CDR2 SQIVND (reference sequence). Trimming stripped 4 bases from V and 2 bases from J, with 14 bases between.

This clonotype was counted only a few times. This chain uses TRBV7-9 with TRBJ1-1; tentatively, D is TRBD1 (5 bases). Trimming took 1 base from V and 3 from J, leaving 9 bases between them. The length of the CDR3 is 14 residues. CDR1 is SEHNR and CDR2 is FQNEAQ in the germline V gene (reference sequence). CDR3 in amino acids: CASSLVVGDTEAFF. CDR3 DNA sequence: TGTGCCAGCAGCTTAGTCGTGGGGGACACTGAAGCTTTCTTT. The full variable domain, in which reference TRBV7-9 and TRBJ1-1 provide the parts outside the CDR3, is DTGVSQNPRHKITKRGQNVTFRCDPISEHNRLYWYRQTLGQGPEFLTYFQNEAQLEKSRLLSDRFSAERPKGSFSTLEIQRTEQGDSAMYLCASSLVVGDTEAFFGQGTRLTVV.